Listed here are 4 T cell receptor beta chains from one sample, sequenced in a study of blood T cell repertoires in COVID-19. Generated by immunoSEQ multiplex PCR, the TCRdb table keeps only in-frame clones and is missing some. Of 11,000 to 15,000 clones listed, approximately 81% are singletons. The sample consisted of peripheral blood. The receptors here all came from a human donor in a cohort sampled during active COVID-19.

The chain links TRBV18 to TRBJ1-5, with D uncertain. Trimming shortened V by 5 bases and J by 4 bases, and 9 bases separated the two germline ends. The CDR3 is made up of 13 amino acids. Germline CDR1 is KGHSH and CDR2 is LQKENI. CDR3 nucleotides: TGTGCCAGCTCAAAAGAGGCGAATCAGCCCCAGCATTTT. Protein product: CASSKEANQPQHF. The full variable domain, its missing parts supplied by reference TRBV18 and TRBJ1-5, is NAGVMQNPRHLVRRRGQEARLRCSPMKGHSHVYWYRQLPEEGLKFMVYLQKENIIDESGMPKERFSAEFPKEGPSILRIQQVVRGDSAAYFCASSKEANQPQHFGDGTRLSIL.

The chain is built from TRBV20-1 and TRBJ1-1, with D possibly being TRBD1 (5 bases). CDR3 length: 11 amino acids. The germline V gene has CDR1 DFQATT and CDR2 SNEGSKA (reference sequence). V lost 4 bases and J 8 bases, leaving 11 bases between the germline ends. For the CDR3, the DNA is TGCAGTGCTAAGATAGACAGAGAAGCTTTCTTT. Encoded protein: CSAKIDREAFF.

This clone was observed a single time. J is TRBJ2-5 and V is TRBV9; D might be TRBD1 (7 bases). Trimming cost V 0 bases and J 2 bases, with 11 bases left between them. The CDR3 sequence is 15 residues long. The germline V gene has CDR1 SGDLS and CDR2 YYNGEE. CDR3 region: CASSVEQGGQETQYF. The CDR3, as DNA: TGTGCCAGCAGCGTAGAGCAGGGGGGACAAGAGACCCAGTACTTC. The whole variable domain, remainder taken from reference TRBV9 and TRBJ2-5, is DSGVTQTPKHLITATGQRVTLRCSPRSGDLSVYWYQQSLDQGLQFLIQYYNGEERAKGNILERFSAQQFPDLHSELNLSSLELGDSALYFCASSVEQGGQETQYFGPGTRLLVL.

The chain uses TRBV24-1 and TRBJ2-1; D possibly corresponds to TRBD2 (6 bases). This CDR3 has 16 amino acids. The germline CDR1 and CDR2 sequences are KGHDR and SFDVKD. Trimming removed 3 bases at V and 4 bases at J, with 15 bases between. CDR3 bases: TGTGCCACCAGTGATAGTCGGGAGACCGCTTACAATGAGCAGTTCTTC. Encoded protein: CATSDSRETAYNEQFF.